This T cell receptor beta chain was sequenced for a study of human T cells and chemical hapten exposure. Specified time point: patch test 2, 6 weeks after DPC sensitization. Stated treatment: therapeutic diphenylcyclopropenone sensitization with weekly scalp DPC. Germline assignment: CDR1 SGHTA and CDR2 FQGNSA. The CDR3 covers 18 residues. Details on this clonotype: Relative to the germline gene, one junction end is altered; a read error may explain this.

TCRdb called the RACE reads again in MiXCR, with one record for every CDR3 protein. The sample holds 27,000 or so distinct CDR3 sequences, roughly 9.4% seen once. The TCR sequence derives from a man younger than 40 with alopecia areata. Some clones in this sample may be carry-over from other donors' samples. The specimen was whole blood, collected in connection with sensitization to the hapten diphenylcyclopropenone (DPC). The chain recombines TRBV7-2 with TRBJ1-2; D is perhaps TRBD1 (6 bases). DNA of the CDR3: TGTGCCGGCAGCCCGTGGGACAACTTGAACCAGGGTGGCTATGGCTACACCTTC. Protein product: CAGSPWDNLNQGGYGYTF.